This is a list of T cell receptor beta chains from one sample in a study of cytomegalovirus exposure and HLA in healthy donors. Profiled with immunoSEQ multiplex PCR; TCRdb holds only in-frame clones, not every one. The top ten clones hold 7% to 9% of a sample with 150,000 to 200,000 clones, roughly 80% of them seen once. Sequencing was done on a sample of PBMCs. Every receptor here comes from a male donor in good health and CMV-seropositive. Both conserved end residues are part of each CDR3. D genes are given only for firm matches. Size is stated for part of the rows, as once, few or many counts, or as a class when the clone is expanded.

D: TRBD1; V: TRBV20-1; J: TRBJ2-7; size: .; DNA: TGCGCTCCGGGACAGGGAGACGAGCAGTACTTC; CDR3: CAPGQGDEQYF
D: TRBD1; V: TRBV11-3; J: TRBJ2-3; size: once; DNA: TGTGCCAGCAGCTTAGATAGGCTTGGACAGGGCACAGATACGCAGTATTTT; CDR3: CASSLDRLGQGTDTQYF
D: TRBD1; V: TRBV28; J: TRBJ2-5; size: .; DNA: TGTGCCAGCAGTTTAACAGGGGGCGCGGAGACCCAGTACTTC; CDR3: CASSLTGGAETQYF
D: .; V: TRBV6-1; J: TRBJ1-2; size: few; DNA: TGTGCCAGCAGTGAAGCGTATGGGGGCAACTATGGCTACACCTTC; CDR3: CASSEAYGGNYGYTF
D: .; V: TRBV10-3; J: TRBJ1-5; size: .; DNA: TGTGCCATCAGTGAAGTCCCCCTCGGTCAGCCCCAGCATTTT; CDR3: CAISEVPLGQPQHF
D: TRBD1; V: TRBV7-2; J: TRBJ1-2; size: .; DNA: TGTGCCAGCAGCGCACTCAGGGGGCGGAGTGGCTACACCTTC; CDR3: CASSALRGRSGYTF
D: .; V: TRBV7-9; J: TRBJ2-5; size: .; DNA: TGTGCCAGCAGCAGACAGAGGACCCAAGAGACCCAGTACTTC; CDR3: CASSRQRTQETQYF
D: TRBD2; V: TRBV30; J: TRBJ2-1; size: .; DNA: TGTGCCTGGAGTGTACCAGTAGGGAGGGCCGCCGCTGAGCAGTTCTTC; CDR3: CAWSVPVGRAAAEQFF
D: TRBD1; V: TRBV28; J: TRBJ2-7; size: .; DNA: TGTGCCAGCCGGACAGGTCCTCCCTACGAGCAGTACTTC; CDR3: CASRTGPPYEQYF
D: .; V: TRBV5-1; J: TRBJ1-1; size: .; DNA: TGCGCCAGCAGCTTGGACAGGGCAGGTCCTGAAGCTTTCTTT; CDR3: CASSLDRAGPEAFF
D: TRBD2; V: TRBV9; J: TRBJ2-5; size: .; DNA: TGTGCCAGCAGCGTAGAGCCGAAAATAGCGGGGGCTGAGACCCAGTACTTC; CDR3: CASSVEPKIAGAETQYF
D: .; V: TRBV5-1; J: TRBJ2-3; size: .; DNA: TGCGCCAGCAGCTTGCAAAATCAGGGTAGAACAGATACGCAGTATTTT; CDR3: CASSLQNQGRTDTQYF
D: .; V: TRBV30; J: TRBJ1-6; size: .; DNA: TGTGCCTGGAGTGTTCCGAATTCACCCCTCCACTTT; CDR3: CAWSVPNSPLHF
D: TRBD2; V: TRBV4-3; J: TRBJ2-3; size: .; DNA: TGCGCCAGCAGCCAAGATCATGGACTAGCGGGAGCGGTCAGCGCAGATACGCAGTATTTT; CDR3: CASSQDHGLAGAVSADTQYF
D: .; V: TRBV7-2; J: TRBJ2-7; size: .; DNA: TGTGCCAGCAGCTTACAGCGGAATAACTACGAGCAGTACTTC; CDR3: CASSLQRNNYEQYF
D: .; V: TRBV21-1; J: TRBJ2-5; size: .; DNA: TGTGCCAGCAGCGGGCCTCTAAGGGGACAAGAGACCCAGTACTTC; CDR3: CASSGPLRGQETQYF
D: .; V: TRBV5-6; J: TRBJ2-2; size: few; DNA: TGTGCCAGCAGCCGCCTCGGGGGACCAACTACAAACACCGGGGAGCTGTTTTTT; CDR3: CASSRLGGPTTNTGELFF
D: TRBD1; V: TRBV18; J: TRBJ1-1; size: once; DNA: TGTGCCAGCTCACTAAAAAACGACAGGGAGGCTGAAGCTTTCTTT; CDR3: CASSLKNDREAEAFF
D: TRBD1; V: TRBV9; J: TRBJ1-1; size: .; DNA: TGTGCCAGCAGCGTTGGGGGACAGTCTGAAGCTTTCTTT; CDR3: CASSVGGQSEAFF
D: TRBD2; V: TRBV7-9; J: TRBJ2-1; size: .; DNA: TGTGCCAGCAGCTTAGGCGGACTAGCGGGGATTCTGTTCTTC; CDR3: CASSLGGLAGILFF
D: .; V: TRBV7-2; J: TRBJ1-2; size: .; DNA: TGTGCCAGCAGCACCGCGGGGGGCGAAGTCGGCTACACCTTC; CDR3: CASSTAGGEVGYTF
D: .; V: TRBV25-1; J: TRBJ1-5; size: .; DNA: TGTGCCAGCAGTGAATTTGGGGAGACAGGCCCTGACCCCCAGCATTTT; CDR3: CASSEFGETGPDPQHF
D: TRBD2; V: TRBV19; J: TRBJ2-1; size: once; DNA: TGTGCCAGTAGTCCTCTTCTAGCGGGAGAGATATATGAGCAGTTCTTC; CDR3: CASSPLLAGEIYEQFF
D: TRBD1; V: TRBV7-2; J: TRBJ1-2; size: .; DNA: TGTGCCAGCAGCATAGGACAGGGCCATGGCTACACCTTC; CDR3: CASSIGQGHGYTF
D: TRBD1; V: TRBV2; J: TRBJ1-4; size: .; DNA: TGTGCCAGCGGATCGGACAGGGGGCATGAAAAACTGTTTTTT; CDR3: CASGSDRGHEKLFF
D: .; V: TRBV2; J: TRBJ1-4; size: .; DNA: TGTGCCAGCAGCGCCCTGAGAGGCGAACTGTTTTTT; CDR3: CASSALRGELFF
D: TRBD1; V: TRBV7-8; J: TRBJ2-2; size: .; DNA: TGTGCCAGCAGCTTAGGAGGGGGCCGGGAGCTGTTTTTT; CDR3: CASSLGGGRELFF
D: .; V: TRBV10-3; J: TRBJ1-5; size: .; DNA: TGTGCCATCAGTGAGTCCGGAGGGAGTAGCAATCAGCCCCAGCATTTT; CDR3: CAISESGGSSNQPQHF
D: TRBD1; V: TRBV2; J: TRBJ1-4; size: .; DNA: TGTGCCAGCACCCACAGGGGCATTACTGAAAAACTGTTTTTT; CDR3: CASTHRGITEKLFF
D: TRBD1; V: TRBV7-9; J: TRBJ1-2; size: .; DNA: TGTGCCAGCAGCTCCAAGGGGGCCCCGGGAGGGGGCTACACCTTC; CDR3: CASSSKGAPGGGYTF
D: .; V: TRBV25-1; J: TRBJ2-5; size: few; DNA: TGTGCCAGCAGTGAAATACGGGGGATCCAAGAGACCCAGTACTTC; CDR3: CASSEIRGIQETQYF
D: .; V: TRBV10-1; J: TRBJ2-1; size: once; DNA: TGCGCCAGCAGTGAGTCCTGGCGGTCAGGAGGGAATGAGCAGTTCTTC; CDR3: CASSESWRSGGNEQFF
D: TRBD1; V: TRBV7-6; J: TRBJ1-5; size: .; DNA: TGTGCCAGCAGCCTCCGGACAGGGTTGAGCAATCAGCCCCAGCATTTT; CDR3: CASSLRTGLSNQPQHF
D: .; V: TRBV27; J: TRBJ2-1; size: few; DNA: TGTGCCAGCAGTTCCCCCTCAGGGTACGCGATTGATGAGCAGTTCTTC; CDR3: CASSSPSGYAIDEQFF
D: .; V: TRBV27; J: TRBJ1-1; size: .; DNA: TGTGCCAGCAGCCCACCGTATGCTGGGGGGTCCACTGAAGCTTTCTTT; CDR3: CASSPPYAGGSTEAFF
D: .; V: TRBV21-1; J: TRBJ1-4; size: .; DNA: TGTGCCAGCAGCAAAGCGGGGGCAGAGGCTAATGAAAAACTGTTTTTT; CDR3: CASSKAGAEANEKLFF
D: TRBD2; V: TRBV4-3; J: TRBJ2-7; size: .; DNA: TGCGCCAGCAGCCAAGATTGGACTAGCGTTTACGAGCAGTACTTC; CDR3: CASSQDWTSVYEQYF
D: TRBD2; V: TRBV28; J: TRBJ2-7; size: once; DNA: TGTGCCAGCAGCGTACTGAGCGGGAGTAGGAACGAGCAGTACTTC; CDR3: CASSVLSGSRNEQYF
D: TRBD1; V: TRBV15; J: TRBJ2-7; size: .; DNA: TGTGCCACCAGCAGATCCACAGGGGTAAACTCCTACGAGCAGTACTTC; CDR3: CATSRSTGVNSYEQYF
D: .; V: TRBV28; J: TRBJ2-2; size: .; DNA: TGTGCCAGCCTACAGGGTACCAACACCGGGGAGCTGTTTTTT; CDR3: CASLQGTNTGELFF
D: .; V: TRBV7-2; J: TRBJ1-2; size: once; DNA: TGTGCCAGCAGCTTAGCGGGGGCAGGAATGGTCTATGGCTACACCTTC; CDR3: CASSLAGAGMVYGYTF
D: .; V: TRBV28; J: TRBJ1-2; size: .; DNA: TGTGCCCTCGCCAAGGGAGCGAACTATGGCTACACCTTC; CDR3: CALAKGANYGYTF
D: .; V: TRBV5-1; J: TRBJ1-2; size: .; DNA: TGCGCCAGCAGCTTGGTAGGAGAAACAACTGCCCGCGAGCGTGGCTACACCTTC; CDR3: CASSLVGETTARERGYTF
D: .; V: TRBV30; J: TRBJ1-6; size: .; DNA: TGTGCCTGGAGTCAAGAGTATAATTCACCCCTCCACTTT; CDR3: CAWSQEYNSPLHF
D: .; V: TRBV30; J: TRBJ2-7; size: few; DNA: TGTGCCTGGGGACTTTCCTACGAGCAGTACTTC; CDR3: CAWGLSYEQYF
D: .; V: TRBV2; J: TRBJ1-1; size: few; DNA: TGTGCCAGCAGTGAACAGGGGAACACTGAAGCTTTCTTT; CDR3: CASSEQGNTEAFF
D: TRBD1; V: TRBV2; J: TRBJ1-1; size: .; DNA: TGTGCCAGCACCCTGACAGGGGGCCTGAACACTGAAGCTTTCTTT; CDR3: CASTLTGGLNTEAFF
D: .; V: TRBV11-2; J: TRBJ1-1; size: .; DNA: TGTGCCAGCAGCACCCGGGGGAACACTGAAGCTTTCTTT; CDR3: CASSTRGNTEAFF
D: TRBD1; V: TRBV19; J: TRBJ2-7; size: .; DNA: TGTGCCAGTAGTACGCACACAGGACAGGGGCGACTCTACGAGCAGTACTTC; CDR3: CASSTHTGQGRLYEQYF
D: .; V: TRBV6-4; J: TRBJ1-5; size: .; DNA: TGTGCCAGCACCCCAACAGGGTACCAGCCCCAGCATTTT; CDR3: CASTPTGYQPQHF
D: .; V: TRBV11-2; J: TRBJ1-2; size: .; DNA: TGTGCCAGCAGCTTAAGGACAAACTATGGCTACACCTTC; CDR3: CASSLRTNYGYTF
D: .; V: TRBV4-3; J: TRBJ2-2; size: .; DNA: TGCGCCAGCAGTAGGGCAGGGGAAATTACCGGGGAGCTGTTTTTT; CDR3: CASSRAGEITGELFF
D: TRBD1; V: TRBV15; J: TRBJ1-1; size: .; DNA: TGTGCCACCAGCGCGACAGGGGTCACTGAAGCTTTCTTT; CDR3: CATSATGVTEAFF
D: TRBD2; V: TRBV30; J: TRBJ2-2; size: once; DNA: TGTGCCTGGAGTGTAGTCGGGGGGGGGAACGGGGAGCTGTTTTTT; CDR3: CAWSVVGGGNGELFF
D: TRBD1; V: TRBV5-6; J: TRBJ2-4; size: .; DNA: TGTGCCAGCAGCTGGGACAGAAACATTCAGTACTTC; CDR3: CASSWDRNIQYF
D: TRBD1; V: TRBV14; J: TRBJ1-1; size: .; DNA: TGTGCCAGCAGCCAGGGACAGGGGACTGAAGCTTTCTTT; CDR3: CASSQGQGTEAFF
D: TRBD2; V: TRBV7-2; J: TRBJ2-7; size: few; DNA: TGTGCCAGCAGCCCTAGCGGGGGATTCTACGAGCAGTACTTC; CDR3: CASSPSGGFYEQYF
D: TRBD1; V: TRBV7-6; J: TRBJ1-2; size: .; DNA: TGTGCCAGCAGTCCCGGGACAGATACCTATGGCTACACCTTC; CDR3: CASSPGTDTYGYTF
D: .; V: TRBV27; J: TRBJ1-1; size: .; DNA: TGTGCCAGCAAGGGGCAGAACACTGAAGCTTTCTTT; CDR3: CASKGQNTEAFF
D: TRBD2; V: TRBV7-9; J: TRBJ2-7; size: few; DNA: TGTGCCAGCAACTTAGCGGGCTCCGAGAGCGAGCAGTACTTC; CDR3: CASNLAGSESEQYF